This TCR beta chain was obtained from a study of graft-versus-host responses after intestinal transplantation. Study context: The study gave all recipients anti-thymocyte globulin induction, then tacrolimus and steroids for roughly 3 years.

Study-wide points: Recipient marrow held GvH clones, some first seen in ileum or blood. When patients had graft-donor T cell macrochimerism, their allografts held high graft-versus-host to host-versus-graft clonal ratios.

The germline gives CDR1 KGHSH, CDR2 LQKENI. Trimming left V 5 bases short and J 0 bases short, with 4 bases between. The CDR3 covers 13 residues. The table came from immunoSEQ multiplex PCR; TCRdb's copy has only in-frame clones and leaves some out. The profile shows about 39,000 clones, over 85% of them singletons. Of note for this clone: What it binds is unknown.

The sample in question was PBMCs, obtained approximately 700 days after intestinal transplantation. The chain couples TRBV18 to TRBJ1-4; D is unresolved. The sequence came from a human patient who received an intestinal transplant, so some T cells may come from the graft donor. The CDR3 sequence: CASSKSTNEKLFF. In DNA form, the CDR3 reads TGTGCCAGCTCAAAATCAACTAATGAAAAACTGTTTTTT.